This T cell receptor beta chain was identified during a study of regulatory T cells in long-lasting Graves disease. Study-level findings and limits: Thyroid tissue was not studied; only peripheral blood was.

Described time point: persistent/refractory GD, antithyroid drugs over 5 years with positive TRAb. Following extraction of RNA from PBMCs, that RNA was used to make the TCR library. Graves' disease was diagnosed by American Thyroid Association guidelines. A note on this clonotype: The antigen is undetermined. One base away lies a much larger clone, so this may be a sequencing read error.

Assembly of TCR beta libraries relied on iRepertoire HTBI primers together with Arm-PCR of CDR3 regions. TCRdb re-derived calls from the multiplex PCR reads in MiXCR, one entry per CDR3 protein. The sample gives about half a million distinct CDR3 sequences, about 20% of which show up once; around 14% is in the top ten. Germline V CDR1 and CDR2: MDHEN, SYDVKM. The CDR3 length is 13 residues. V was clipped by 2 bases and J by 8 bases, with 10 bases between them. The clonotype originates from a female donor with Graves disease. The rearrangement links TRBV28 to TRBJ1-3; the D gene is possibly TRBD1 (5 bases). This material consisted of peripheral blood mononuclear cells (PBMCs), taken when the disease was refractory, from a patient treated with antithyroid drugs. The CDR3 sequence: CASSLRTIDTIYF. The CDR3 DNA reads as TGTGCCAGCAGTTTAAGGACAATAGACACCATATATTTT.